The 24 T cell receptor beta chains reported below all come from one sample, sequenced in a study of T cell responses to AZD1222 COVID-19 vaccine. Measured with immunoSEQ multiplex PCR; TCRdb has only the in-frame clones, and not every one. Here the sample spans 120,000 to 150,000 clones, around 90% being singletons. Material: peripheral blood, obtained 28 days after the second AZD1222 dose. These receptors all stem from an adult who received the AZD1222 COVID-19 vaccine.

The chain combines TRBV18 with TRBJ2-1; 11 nucleotides align to TRBD1. V trimming: 5 bases; J trimming: 3 bases; junction bases outside the gene matches: 6. The CDR3 loop spans 16 amino acids. Germline lookup yields CDR1 KGHSH and CDR2 LQKENI. This CDR3 is CASSSSGTGGYNEQFF. Written as DNA, the CDR3 is TGTGCCAGCTCATCATCAGGGACAGGGGGCTACAATGAGCAGTTCTTC.

The chain couples TRBV5-1 to TRBJ1-5; tentatively, D is TRBD1 (5 bases). Germline CDR1 reads SGHRS; CDR2 reads YFSETQ. The CDR3 extends over 15 amino acids. Trimming left V 2 bases short and J 6 bases short, with 15 bases between. CDR3 sequence: CASSFDGAGVQPQHF. The CDR3 DNA sequence: TGCGCCAGCAGCTTTGATGGGGCCGGAGTTCAGCCCCAGCATTTT.

The genes are TRBV7-9 and TRBJ2-1; 8 nucleotides line up with TRBD1. This CDR3 is built from 14 residues. V lost 5 bases and J lost 4; bases outside the gene matches: 4. The V gene's germline CDR1 is SEHNR and CDR2 FQNEAQ (reference sequence). The CDR3 spells CASSVTGGYNEQFF. The CDR3 coding sequence is TGTGCCAGCAGCGTCACAGGGGGATACAATGAGCAGTTCTTC.

This clone was detected only a few times. The CDR3 spells CASSLGATNEKLFF. DNA of the CDR3: TGTGCCAGCAGCTTAGGGGCAACTAATGAAAAACTGTTTTTT. The chain carries TRBV7-2 and TRBJ1-4; no reliable D call. The ends were cut back, 1 base at V and 0 bases at J, with 3 bases in the middle. This CDR3 is built from 14 residues. Germline-derived CDR1 and CDR2 are SGHTA and FQGNSA.

The chain is built from TRBV6-5 and TRBJ1-1; 8 bases line up with TRBD1. J lost 3 bases, V lost 5 bases, and 2 bases had no gene match. The germline V gene has CDR1 MNHEY and CDR2 SVGAGI. The CDR3 has 13 residues. The CDR3 DNA follows: TGTGCCAGCAGTACGACAGGGGACACTGAAGCTTTCTTT. The encoded protein is CASSTTGDTEAFF.

The V call is TRBV30, the J call TRBJ2-6, with D unresolved. The CDR3 has 12 residues. Trimming stripped 2 bases from V and 2 bases from J, with 1 base between. CDR1 is GTSNPN, CDR2 SVGIG, per germline (reference sequence). CDR3 residues: CAWSPGANVLTF. The CDR3 bases are TGTGCCTGGAGTCCTGGGGCCAACGTCCTGACTTTC. The whole variable domain, remainder taken from reference TRBV30 and TRBJ2-6, is SQTIHQWPATLVQPVGSPLSLECTVEGTSNPNLYWYRQAAGRGLQLLFYSVGIGQISSEVPQNLSASRPQDRQFILSSKKLLLSDSGFYLCAWSPGANVLTFGAGSRLTVL.

V and J are TRBV19 and TRBJ2-2; D remains unclear. The germline gives CDR1 LNHDA, CDR2 SQIVND (reference sequence). The CDR3 runs 19 residues. Trimming pared 5 bases from V and 0 bases from J, leaving 22 bases between. This CDR3 is CASSPTGRPANANTGELFF. CDR3 nucleotide sequence: TGTGCCAGTAGTCCGACGGGCAGGCCAGCCAACGCGAACACCGGGGAGCTGTTTTTT.

The J gene is TRBJ2-1, the V gene TRBV14; possibly TRBD1 or TRBD2 for D (5 bases each). CDR1 and CDR2 from the germline V gene are SGHDN and FVKESK. The CDR3 has 16 residues. Trimming took off 4 bases at V and 7 bases at J, with 20 bases between the two ends. DNA of the CDR3: TGTGCCAGCAGCCCGACGTGGGGGACCCGAGGAAATGAGCAGTTCTTC. Protein: CASSPTWGTRGNEQFF. Looking up the rest from reference TRBV14 and TRBJ2-1 gives the full variable domain: EAGVTQFPSHSVIEKGQTVTLRCDPISGHDNLYWYRRVMGKEIKFLLHFVKESKQDESGMPNNRFLAERTGGTYSTLKVQPAELEDSGVYFCASSPTWGTRGNEQFFGPGTRLTVL.

The chain joins TRBV6-5 to TRBJ2-1; 12 bases line up with TRBD2. Germline V gene data show CDR1 as MNHEY and CDR2 as SVGAGI. Trimming cost V 5 bases and J 6 bases; bases outside gene matches: 5. The CDR3 consists of 15 residues. CDR3 nucleotide sequence: TGTGCCAGCAGTCTCCTAGCGGGAGGGTTCAATGAGCAGTTCTTC. Its translation is CASSLLAGGFNEQFF.

The rearrangement links TRBV7-9 to TRBJ2-1; 7 bases fit TRBD2. This CDR3 has 16 amino acids. V gave up 3 bases and J gave up 3 bases; unmatched junction bases: 8. Germline loops: CDR1 SEHNR, CDR2 FQNEAQ (reference sequence). As DNA, the CDR3 is TGTGCCAGCAGCTTTACCGGCGGGAGCCGCTACAATGAGCAGTTCTTC. Its translation is CASSFTGGSRYNEQFF. The full variable domain, its missing parts supplied by reference TRBV7-9 and TRBJ2-1, is DTGVSQNPRHKITKRGQNVTFRCDPISEHNRLYWYRQTLGQGPEFLTYFQNEAQLEKSRLLSDRFSAERPKGSFSTLEIQRTEQGDSAMYLCASSFTGGSRYNEQFFGPGTRLTVL.

The chain combines TRBV7-9 with TRBJ2-2; tentatively, D is TRBD1 (6 bases). This CDR3 has 15 amino acids. Germline CDR1 SEHNR, CDR2 FQNEAQ (reference sequence). V shed 6 bases and J shed 2 bases, with 13 bases lying between them. The CDR3 here is CASRADRFNTGELFF. In DNA, the CDR3 is TGTGCCAGCAGAGCGGACAGATTTAACACCGGGGAGCTGTTTTTT.

This clone was recorded once. V usage is TRBV2 and J usage is TRBJ2-4, with 9 bases aligning to TRBD2. After removal of 6 bases from V and 7 bases from J, the junction contained 4 bases not matched to a gene. The CDR3 runs to 13 residues. Germline V gives CDR1 SNHLY, CDR2 FYNNEI. The CDR3 sequence: CASRREGPNIQYF. CDR3 DNA: TGTGCCAGCAGGCGGGAGGGCCCGAACATTCAGTACTTC.

The gene calls are TRBV2 and TRBJ1-1, with D unresolved. The germline V and J ends were trimmed by 10 bases and 0 bases, with 9 bases remaining between them. Germline V lookup: CDR1 SNHLY, CDR2 FYNNEI. There are 12 residues in the CDR3. The CDR3: CATRVMNTEAFF. Here the CDR3 DNA reads TGTGCCACCCGAGTCATGAACACTGAAGCTTTCTTT.

This rearrangement joins TRBV15 to TRBJ2-5; TRBD2 matches at 10 bases. V shed 6 bases, J shed 1 base, and the junction held 5 bases outside the gene matches. The CDR3 is 15 amino acids. Germline V CDR1 and CDR2: LNHNV, YYDKDF (reference sequence). The CDR3 loop is CATRESGRVQETQYF. CDR3 nucleotide sequence: TGTGCCACCAGGGAAAGCGGGAGGGTCCAAGAGACCCAGTACTTC.

This clone was recorded only once. The chain has TRBV7-9 and TRBJ1-1; D not resolved. Per the germline V gene, CDR1 is SEHNR and CDR2 is FQNEAQ (reference sequence). CDR3 length: 14 amino acids. Trimming cost V 5 bases and J 5 bases, with 15 bases left between them. Here the CDR3 reads CASSQTGSLTEAFF. DNA of the CDR3: TGTGCCAGCAGCCAAACCGGGTCGTTGACTGAAGCTTTCTTT.

CDR3 residues: CASSIDGTGRNTEAFF. CDR3 in DNA: TGTGCCAGTAGTATAGATGGGACAGGGCGGAACACTGAAGCTTTCTTT. V gene TRBV19 combines with J gene TRBJ1-1, with 9 nucleotides matching TRBD1. Germline V gene sequence: CDR1 LNHDA, CDR2 SQIVND (reference sequence). V shed 0 bases, J shed 1 base, and the junction held 3 bases outside the gene matches. The CDR3 has 16 amino acids.

CDR3 sequence (DNA): TGTGCCAGCAGTTACTCGGACAGGGGTCCCTACACCTTC. Protein sequence: CASSYSDRGPYTF. This chain links TRBV6-5 with TRBJ1-2, with 9 bases that match TRBD1. V gave up 0 bases and J gave up 10 bases; unmatched junction bases: 3. The CDR3 has 13 amino acids. The germline gives CDR1 MNHEY, CDR2 SVGAGI.

The chain is built from TRBV4-3 and TRBJ2-3; 10 bases align to TRBD2. Germline V lookup: CDR1 LGHNA, CDR2 YSLEER. The CDR3 consists of 19 residues. The V segment lost 0 bases and the J segment 5 bases; nucleotides outside the gene matches: 14. CDR3 sequence reads: CASSQETGVAGGFEDTQYF. As DNA, the CDR3 is TGCGCCAGCAGCCAAGAAACGGGCGTAGCGGGAGGATTCGAAGATACGCAGTATTTT.

The V gene is TRBV11-1, the J gene TRBJ2-1; 9 bases align to TRBD2. Germline CDR1 reads SGHAT; CDR2 reads FQDESV (reference sequence). Losses at the gene ends were 7 bases for V and 12 bases for J; bases not matched to a gene: 16. The CDR3 spans 15 residues. This CDR3 reads CASIWAGGPIWRQFF. The CDR3 coding sequence is TGTGCCAGCATTTGGGCGGGAGGGCCGATTTGGAGGCAGTTCTTC.

The rearrangement links TRBV7-9 to TRBJ1-1; D is unclear. The CDR3 contains 12 residues. Germline V lookup: CDR1 SEHNR, CDR2 FQNEAQ (reference sequence). V lost 3 bases, J lost 4 bases, and 6 bases lay in between. CDR3 protein: CASSFAGTEAFF. In nucleotides, the CDR3 is TGTGCCAGCAGCTTTGCAGGCACTGAAGCTTTCTTT.

The chain uses TRBV6-6 and TRBJ2-7; D ambiguous. V was trimmed by 7 bases and J by 1 base, leaving 11 bases between them. Looked up from germline, CDR1 is MNHNY and CDR2 is SVGAGI (reference sequence). The CDR3 consists of 13 residues. For the CDR3, the DNA is TGTGCCAGCAATTTTGGGGTTTCCTACGAGCAGTACTTC. This translates into CASNFGVSYEQYF.

This sequence joins TRBV19 and TRBJ1-1; tentative D call: TRBD1 (5 bases). The CDR3 length is 15 residues. Germline V gene data show CDR1 as LNHDA and CDR2 as SQIVND (reference sequence). With 7 bases removed from V and 4 bases from J, the gap between germline ends came to 19 bases. CDR3 coding DNA: TGTGCCAGTATTCGAGGTCAGGGTGTAGGCACTGAAGCTTTCTTT. It encodes CASIRGQGVGTEAFF.

The chain combines TRBV4-3 with TRBJ2-1, with D perhaps being TRBD1 or TRBD2 (5 bases each). The CDR3 covers 16 residues. Trimming left V 0 bases short and J 4 bases short, with 13 bases between. Germline V lookup: CDR1 LGHNA, CDR2 YSLEER. The CDR3: CASSQDVGDPYNEQFF. In DNA, the CDR3 is TGCGCCAGCAGCCAAGATGTAGGGGACCCATACAATGAGCAGTTCTTC.

This clone has just one count. The chain employs TRBV7-3 and TRBJ2-3, with 10 bases aligning to TRBD1. V shed 5 bases, J shed 0 bases, and the junction held 5 bases outside the gene matches. Germline-derived CDR1 and CDR2 are SGHTA and FQGTGA. The CDR3 is made up of 16 amino acids. In DNA form, the CDR3 reads TGTGCCAGCAGCCACACGGGACAGGGGAGCACAGATACGCAGTATTTT. This sequence encodes CASSHTGQGSTDTQYF.